The sequence of this TCR beta chain was determined in a study of Ad26.COV2.S vaccination and SARS-CoV-2 variants. Study information: Among those in the COV1001 Ad26.COV2.S trial arm was the donor.

The CDR3 length is 16 residues. Trimming stripped 8 bases from V and 8 bases from J, with 24 bases between. Looked up from germline, CDR1 is LNHDA and CDR2 is SQIVND (reference sequence). General study results and limits: The placebo group had lower spike-specific TCR breadth than the vaccine recipients did. Once vaccination had occurred, spike-specific CD8+ and CD4+ T cell responses reportedly showed substantial breadth.

The assay was immunoSEQ multiplex PCR, and TCRdb's table has in-frame clones only and misses some. The profile shows approximately 450,000 clones, about 93% of them singletons. For this clone: Its target is unknown.

Stated treatment: roughly 18 received Ad26.COV2.S at low or high dose, single or two shots; roughly five received placebo; per-sample allocation not given. Samples were taken on day 63 after the first vaccine or placebo injection. This chain links TRBV19 with TRBJ1-4, with a possible D match to TRBD1 (6 bases). The receptor comes from a person between 18 and 59 years old who received the Ad26.COV2.S COVID-19 vaccine or a placebo. This specimen consisted of peripheral blood, obtained in a trial of Ad26.COV2.S vaccine versus placebo. CDR3 nucleotides: TGTGCCAGTCGACGACCTCAGGCTACCGGGGGCGAAAAACTGTTTTTT. Translated: CASRRPQATGGEKLFF.